This TCR beta chain was documented in a study of identical twins. TCRdb recomputed calls from the 5' RACE reads with MiXCR, one row per CDR3 protein. This table has a few hundred thousand distinct CDR3 sequences, approximately 7.1% appearing once. Looked up from germline, CDR1 is MNHEY and CDR2 is SMNVEV (reference sequence). The V and J ends lost 5 bases and 6 bases respectively, with 8 bases between them. The CDR3 has 13 amino acids. The data also belong to a second study, concerning T cells expressing NK-cell markers.

This receptor was taken from a young woman in good health. V and J are TRBV27 and TRBJ1-6; D is unclear. Sequenced material: CD8+ T cells sorted from blood. CDR3 DNA sequence: TGTGCCAGCAGTATCGGCGGTAATTCACCCCTCCACTTT. Protein sequence: CASSIGGNSPLHF.